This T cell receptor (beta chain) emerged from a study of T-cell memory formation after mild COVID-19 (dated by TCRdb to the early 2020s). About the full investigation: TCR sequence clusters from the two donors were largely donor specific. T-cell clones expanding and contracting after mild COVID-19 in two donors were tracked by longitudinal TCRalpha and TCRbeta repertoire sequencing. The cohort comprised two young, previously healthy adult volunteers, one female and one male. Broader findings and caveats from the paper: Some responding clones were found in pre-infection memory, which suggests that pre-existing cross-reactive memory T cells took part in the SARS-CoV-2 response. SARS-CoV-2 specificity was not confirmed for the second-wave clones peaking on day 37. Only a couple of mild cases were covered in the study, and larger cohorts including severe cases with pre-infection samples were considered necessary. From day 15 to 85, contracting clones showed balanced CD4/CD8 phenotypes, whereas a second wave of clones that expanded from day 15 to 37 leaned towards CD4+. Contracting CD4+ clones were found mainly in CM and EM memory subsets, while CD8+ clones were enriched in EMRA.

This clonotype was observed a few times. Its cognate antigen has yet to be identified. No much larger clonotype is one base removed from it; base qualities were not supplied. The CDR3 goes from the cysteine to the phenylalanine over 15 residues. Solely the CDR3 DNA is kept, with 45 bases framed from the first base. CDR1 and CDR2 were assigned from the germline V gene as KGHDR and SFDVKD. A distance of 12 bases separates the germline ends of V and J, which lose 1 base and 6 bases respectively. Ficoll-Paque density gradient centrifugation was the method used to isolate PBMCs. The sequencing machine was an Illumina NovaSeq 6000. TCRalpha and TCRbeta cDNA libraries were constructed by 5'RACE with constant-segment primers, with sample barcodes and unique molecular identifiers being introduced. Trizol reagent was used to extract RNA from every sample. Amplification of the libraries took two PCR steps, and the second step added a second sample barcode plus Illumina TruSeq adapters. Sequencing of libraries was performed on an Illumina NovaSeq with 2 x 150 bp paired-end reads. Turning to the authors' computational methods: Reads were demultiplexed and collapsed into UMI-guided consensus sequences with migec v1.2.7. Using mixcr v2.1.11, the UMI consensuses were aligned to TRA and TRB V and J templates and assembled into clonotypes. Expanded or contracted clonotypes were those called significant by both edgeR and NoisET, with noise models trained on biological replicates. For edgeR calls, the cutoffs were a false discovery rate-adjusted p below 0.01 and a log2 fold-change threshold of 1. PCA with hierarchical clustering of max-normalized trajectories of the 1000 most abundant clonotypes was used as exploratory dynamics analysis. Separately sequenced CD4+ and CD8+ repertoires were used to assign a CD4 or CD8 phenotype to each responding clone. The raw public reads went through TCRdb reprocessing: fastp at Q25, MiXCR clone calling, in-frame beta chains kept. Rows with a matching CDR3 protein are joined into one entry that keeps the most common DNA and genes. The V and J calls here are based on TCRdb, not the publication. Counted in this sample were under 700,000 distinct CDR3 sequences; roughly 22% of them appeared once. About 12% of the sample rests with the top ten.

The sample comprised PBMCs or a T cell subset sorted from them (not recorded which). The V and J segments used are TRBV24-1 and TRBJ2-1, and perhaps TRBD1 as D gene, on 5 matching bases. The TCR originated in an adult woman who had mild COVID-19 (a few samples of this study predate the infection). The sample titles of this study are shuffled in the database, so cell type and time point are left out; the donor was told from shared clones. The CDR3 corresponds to CATSDFRVSGNEQFF. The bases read TGTGCCACCAGTGATTTCAGGGTATCGGGCAATGAGCAGTTCTTC.